The clone carrying this T cell receptor beta chain was observed at least ten times. Its antigen is unknown. J gave up 5 bases and V 8 bases, and 3 bases lay outside the gene matches. The germline V gene has CDR1 SNHLY and CDR2 FYNNEI. CDR3 length equals 13 residues. This record comes from a study of T cells after yellow fever vaccination. Study details: Fractions of limited cellularity were prepared by means of SMART-Seq v4 Ultra Low Input.

Study outcomes and limitations: Most clones from primary vaccination were detected again post-booster (roughly 96% CD4, about 88% CD8).

In making TCR cDNA, 5'RACE template switching added a universal primer site and UMIs to it. MiXCR, run by TCRdb on the 5' RACE reads, gives a single entry per CDR3 protein. Among some 120,000 distinct CDR3 sequences listed, around 7.7% were seen once. The V call is TRBV2, the J call TRBJ1-6; 7 bases agree with TRBD1. The TCR originated in a young man who received the YFV17D yellow fever vaccine. Sequenced material: CD4+ T cells sorted from PBMCs, taken less than 11 days after the first yellow fever vaccination. This chain's CDR3 is CASGQDHNSPLHF. For the CDR3, the DNA is TGTGCCAGCGGACAGGACCATAATTCACCCCTCCACTTT.